These 20 T cell receptor beta chains originate from one sample sequenced in a study of T cell repertoires in cytomegalovirus infection. Antigens for these TCRs are unknown. TCRdb processed the reads anew with MiXCR; each CDR3 protein has one entry. The top ten clones hold just under 45% of a sample with approximately 470,000 distinct CDR3 sequences, roughly 42% of them seen once. Sequenced material: cultured PBMCs, taken from culture after CMV antigen stimulation. These receptors all come from a human donor in good health (CMV status not recorded). Some clones in this sample may be carry-over from other donors' samples.

This chain's CDR3 is CAISEPNGPGELFF. The CDR3 DNA is TGTGCCATCAGTGAGCCCAACGGGCCCGGGGAGCTGTTTTTT. The chain links TRBV10-3 to TRBJ2-2; D is uncertain. Trimming stripped 2 bases from V and 6 bases from J, with 10 bases between. Per germline, CDR1 ENHRY and CDR2 SYGVKD. This CDR3 has 14 amino acids.

This clonotype turned up a few times. The chain carries TRBV6-2 or TRBV6-3 and TRBJ2-1; tentatively, D is TRBD1 (6 bases). V lost 10 bases and J 4 bases, leaving 11 bases between the germline ends. The CDR3 contains 12 residues. Germline V lookup: CDR1 MNHEY, CDR2 SVGEGT. DNA for the CDR3: TGTGCCACCCGGGACACTTACAATGAGCAGTTCTTC. Its translation is CATRDTYNEQFF.

This rearrangement joins TRBV5-3 to TRBJ2-5, with D perhaps being TRBD1 or TRBD2 (5 bases each). Being an ORF, TRBV5-3 has a function that is uncertain. The CDR3 has 15 amino acids. V shed 8 bases and J shed 1 base, with 18 bases lying between them. The CDR3 region is CASSEFPGPQETQYF. CDR3 sequence (DNA): TGTGCCAGCAGTGAATTTCCGGGACCCCAAGAGACCCAGTACTTC.

This clonotype was found a few times. The chain couples TRBV5-4 to TRBJ2-1; TRBD2 agrees at 9 bases. J lost 9 bases, V lost 2 bases, and 15 bases had no gene match. The CDR3 totals 17 residues. Per germline, CDR1 SGHNT and CDR2 YYREEE (reference sequence). This chain's CDR3 is CASSFPAGGGAGGEQFF. The DNA for the CDR3 is TGTGCCAGCAGCTTTCCAGCTGGCGGGGGGGCGGGGGGTGAGCAGTTCTTC.

This clonotype occurred a few times. This chain uses TRBV27 with TRBJ1-1; D may be TRBD1 (6 bases). V gave up 5 bases and J gave up 0 bases, with 13 bases separating them. Germline V CDR1 and CDR2: MNHEY, SMNVEV (reference sequence). CDR3 size: 15 residues. Here the CDR3 reads CASSPRGQLNTEAFF. The DNA of the CDR3 is TGTGCCAGCAGTCCCCGCGGACAGCTGAACACTGAAGCTTTCTTT.

The V gene is TRBV7-6, the J gene TRBJ2-7, with TRBD1 as a possible D gene (5 bases). Germline assignment: CDR1 SGHVS and CDR2 FNYEAQ. Between the trimmed V and J ends, which lost 5 bases and 6 bases, there was a span of 26 bases. This CDR3 has 17 amino acids. Written as DNA, the CDR3 is TGTGCCAGCAGCCCTTTAGCCTCGACAGAGAGTTATAGCGAGCAGTACTTC. It encodes CASSPLASTESYSEQYF.

This clonotype turned up a few times. The CDR3 sequence: CASSQYRYEQYF. For the CDR3, the DNA is TGTGCCAGCAGCCAATACCGGTACGAGCAGTACTTC. This chain connects TRBV6-6 to TRBJ2-7; D ambiguous. CDR3 length: 12 amino acids. V dropped 6 bases and J dropped 4 bases, with 10 bases sitting between them. Germline V gene sequence: CDR1 MNHNY, CDR2 SVGAGI (reference sequence).

This chain joins TRBV4-1 and TRBJ1-2; D is possibly TRBD1 (6 bases). CDR1 and CDR2 (germline): MGHRA, YSYEKL. The CDR3 is 16 residues long. Trimming left V 1 base short and J 3 bases short, with 15 bases between. CDR3 sequence reads: CASSQAFGQHHYGYTF. CDR3 nucleotides: TGCGCCAGCAGCCAAGCTTTTGGACAGCACCACTATGGCTACACCTTC.

The V gene is TRBV4-1, the J gene TRBJ2-1, with 13 bases identical to TRBD2. There are 14 residues in the CDR3. Per germline, CDR1 MGHRA and CDR2 YSYEKL. The ends lost 8 bases at V and 6 bases at J; junction bases unmatched: 4. This CDR3 reads CASGTSGRANEQFF. The CDR3 DNA is TGCGCCAGCGGCACTAGCGGGAGGGCCAATGAGCAGTTCTTC.

The gene calls are TRBV4-2 and TRBJ1-1; D unresolved. CDR1 is LGHNA, CDR2 YNFKEQ, per germline. CDR3 length equals 15 residues. Trimming removed 9 bases at V and 1 base at J, with 18 bases between. The CDR3 region has the DNA TGTGCCAGTGGGGTAGGGCATTACCGGAACACTGAAGCTTTCTTT. This translates into CASGVGHYRNTEAFF.

This chain uses TRBV12-3 or TRBV12-4 with TRBJ1-5; D gene uncertain. The length of the CDR3 is 15 residues. The V gene lost 4 bases and the J gene lost 4 bases, with 14 bases spanning the gap. As DNA, the CDR3 is TGTGCCAGCAGTTGGGATCGGAGAGGGAATCAGCCCCAGCATTTT. This encodes CASSWDRRGNQPQHF.

The rearrangement joins TRBV7-6 to TRBJ1-6; D is possibly TRBD1 (5 bases). The CDR3 spans 15 residues. Trimming shortened V by 0 bases and J by 6 bases, and 9 bases separated the two germline ends. Germline CDR1 SGHVS, CDR2 FNYEAQ. The CDR3 DNA follows: TGTGCCAGCAGCTTAGCCTCAGGGCTTAATTCACCCCTCCACTTT. Protein product: CASSLASGLNSPLHF. Together with reference TRBV7-6 and TRBJ1-6, the CDR3 gives the full variable domain: GAGVSQSPRYKVTKRGQDVALRCDPISGHVSLYWYRQALGQGPEFLTYFNYEAQQDKSGLPNDRFSAERPEGSISTLTIQRTEQRDSAMYRCASSLASGLNSPLHFGNGTRLTVT.

This clonotype turned up a few times. V and J are TRBV10-3 and TRBJ2-7; 7 bases are shared with TRBD2. The ends lost 2 bases at V and 6 bases at J; junction bases unmatched: 7. Germline V gene lookup returns CDR1 ENHRY and CDR2 SYGVKD. This CDR3 is 14 amino acids long. CDR3 coding DNA: TGTGCCATCAGTGAGGGGGCGGGAGACGGCGAGCAGTACTTC. As protein: CAISEGAGDGEQYF.

V usage is TRBV7-6 and J usage is TRBJ2-2; D may be TRBD2 (6 bases). Germline assignment: CDR1 SGHVS and CDR2 FNYEAQ. V was trimmed by 5 bases and J by 6 bases, leaving 19 bases between them. The CDR3 is 16 amino acids. This CDR3 is CASSALPGSGAGELFF. The CDR3, as DNA: TGTGCCAGCAGCGCCCTCCCCGGGAGCGGCGCCGGGGAGCTGTTTTTT.

V usage is TRBV20-1 and J usage is TRBJ2-3, with 12 positions matching TRBD2. This CDR3 is 16 amino acids long. Germline V gene sequence: CDR1 DFQATT, CDR2 SNEGSKA (reference sequence). Trimming removed 3 bases from V and 5 bases from J; junction bases left unmatched: 9. CDR3 DNA: TGCAGTGCTAGTGGGGGGCGACTAGCGGGGGTAGATACGCAGTATTTT. This encodes CSASGGRLAGVDTQYF.

V gene TRBV4-1 combines with J gene TRBJ2-1; TRBD2 matches at 10 bases. CDR1 MGHRA and CDR2 YSYEKL come from the germline V gene. The length of the CDR3 is 16 residues. Trimming cost V 0 bases and J 10 bases; bases outside gene matches: 9. The chain's CDR3 is CASSQDLASGSLEQFF. The CDR3 DNA reads as TGCGCCAGCAGCCAAGATTTGGCTAGCGGGAGCCTCGAGCAGTTCTTC.

This clonotype showed up many times. The chain is built from TRBV6-4 and TRBJ1-4, with TRBD1 identical over 7 bases. The CDR3 length is 13 residues. V lost 3 bases, J lost 10 bases, and 5 bases stayed unmatched. The germline CDR1 and CDR2 sequences are MRHNA and SNTAGT. The CDR3 region has the DNA TGTGCCAGCAGTGAGGACAGGCGCGGAAAACTGTTTTTT. It translates to CASSEDRRGKLFF.

CDR3 amino acids: CASSYSGNTGELFF. DNA for the CDR3: TGTGCCAGCAGTTACTCCGGGAACACCGGGGAGCTGTTTTTT. This rearrangement joins TRBV6-5 to TRBJ2-2; D gene unclear. V was shortened by 0 bases and J by 1 base, with 3 bases between the two germline ends. In germline, CDR1 is MNHEY, CDR2 SVGAGI. There are 14 residues in the CDR3.

This clonotype turned up a few times. This chain links TRBV7-9 with TRBJ1-2, with 9 nucleotides matching TRBD1. The germline V gene has CDR1 SEHNR and CDR2 FQNEAQ (reference sequence). The CDR3 is 15 residues long. J was trimmed by 4 bases and V by 4 bases; bases with no gene match: 7. The CDR3 DNA reads TGTGCCAGCAGCTCGAATGACAGGGGGGTCTATGGCTACACCTTC. It codes for CASSSNDRGVYGYTF.

J is TRBJ2-7 and V is TRBV6-1, with no clear D. V was cut by 8 bases and J by 3 bases, with 20 bases left in between. Germline V CDR1 and CDR2: MNHNS, SASEGT. CDR3 length equals 15 residues. Written as DNA, the CDR3 is TGTGCCAGCTCCAAAGGGCAAACCCGAGGCTACGAGCAGTACTTC. It encodes CASSKGQTRGYEQYF.